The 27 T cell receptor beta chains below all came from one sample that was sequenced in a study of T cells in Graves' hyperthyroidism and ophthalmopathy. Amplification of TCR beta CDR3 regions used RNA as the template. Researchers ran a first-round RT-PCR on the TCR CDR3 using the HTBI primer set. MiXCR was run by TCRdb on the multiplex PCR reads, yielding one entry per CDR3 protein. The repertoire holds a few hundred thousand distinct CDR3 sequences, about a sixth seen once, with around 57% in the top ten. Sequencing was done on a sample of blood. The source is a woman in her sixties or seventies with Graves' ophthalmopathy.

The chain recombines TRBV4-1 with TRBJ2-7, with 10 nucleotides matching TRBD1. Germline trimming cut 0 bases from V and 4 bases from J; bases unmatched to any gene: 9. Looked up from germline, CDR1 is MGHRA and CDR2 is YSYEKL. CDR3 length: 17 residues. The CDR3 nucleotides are TGCGCCAGCAGCCAAGATGGTACCGGGACAGGGGTATACGAGCAGTACTTC. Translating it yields CASSQDGTGTGVYEQYF.

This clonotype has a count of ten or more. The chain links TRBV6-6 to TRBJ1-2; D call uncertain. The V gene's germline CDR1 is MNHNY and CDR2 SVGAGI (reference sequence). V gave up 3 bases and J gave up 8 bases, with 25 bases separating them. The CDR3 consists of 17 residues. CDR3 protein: CASSYSGPRRAQGGYTF. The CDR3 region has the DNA TGTGCCAGCAGTTATTCGGGTCCCAGGAGGGCCCAAGGAGGCTACACCTTC.

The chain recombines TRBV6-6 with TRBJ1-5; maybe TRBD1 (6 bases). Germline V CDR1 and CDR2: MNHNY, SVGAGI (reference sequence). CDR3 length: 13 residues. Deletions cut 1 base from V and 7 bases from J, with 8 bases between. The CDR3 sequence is CASSYLGGQPQHF. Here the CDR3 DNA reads TGTGCCAGCAGTTACTTGGGGGGCCAGCCCCAGCATTTT.

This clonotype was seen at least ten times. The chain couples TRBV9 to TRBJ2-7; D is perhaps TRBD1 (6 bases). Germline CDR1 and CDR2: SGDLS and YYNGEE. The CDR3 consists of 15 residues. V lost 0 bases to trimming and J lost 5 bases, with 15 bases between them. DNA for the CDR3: TGTGCCAGCAGCGTAGGGGGGCAGGTTTGGAACGAGCAGTACTTC. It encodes CASSVGGQVWNEQYF.

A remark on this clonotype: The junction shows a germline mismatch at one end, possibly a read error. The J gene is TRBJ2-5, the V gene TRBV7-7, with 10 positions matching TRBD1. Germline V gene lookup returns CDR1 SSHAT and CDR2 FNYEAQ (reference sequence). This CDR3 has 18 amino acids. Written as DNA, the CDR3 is TGTGCTAGCAGCTTAGATCATCAGGGACAGGGGATTAAAGAGACCCAGTACTTC. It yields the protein CASSLDHQGQGIKETQYF.

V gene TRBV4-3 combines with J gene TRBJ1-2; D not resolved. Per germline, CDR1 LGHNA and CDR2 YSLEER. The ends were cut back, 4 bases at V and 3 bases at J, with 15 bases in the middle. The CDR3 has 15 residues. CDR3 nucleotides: TGCGCCAGCAGCCTAACCAAAGGGTCACACTATGGCTACACCTTC. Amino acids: CASSLTKGSHYGYTF.

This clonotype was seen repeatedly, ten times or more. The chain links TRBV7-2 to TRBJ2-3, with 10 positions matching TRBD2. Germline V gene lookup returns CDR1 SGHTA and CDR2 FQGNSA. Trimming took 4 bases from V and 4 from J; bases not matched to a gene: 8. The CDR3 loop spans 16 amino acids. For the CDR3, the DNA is TGTGCCAGCAGCTGGGTGAGCGGGGGGGCTGCAGATACGCAGTATTTT. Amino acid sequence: CASSWVSGGAADTQYF.

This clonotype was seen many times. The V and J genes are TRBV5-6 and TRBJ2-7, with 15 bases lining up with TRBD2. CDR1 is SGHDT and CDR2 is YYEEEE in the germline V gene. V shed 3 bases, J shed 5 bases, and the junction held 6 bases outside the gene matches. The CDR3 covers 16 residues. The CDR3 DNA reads TGTGCCAGCAGCTCCGGACTAGCGGGAGGGCCACACGAGCAGTACTTC. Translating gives CASSSGLAGGPHEQYF.

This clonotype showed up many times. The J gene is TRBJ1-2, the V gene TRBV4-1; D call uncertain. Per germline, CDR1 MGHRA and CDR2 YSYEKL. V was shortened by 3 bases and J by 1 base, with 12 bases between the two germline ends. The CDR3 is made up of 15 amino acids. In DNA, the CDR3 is TGCGCCAGCAGCCACCAAAGCACATATAACTATGGCTACACCTTC. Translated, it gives CASSHQSTYNYGYTF.

In nucleotides, the CDR3 is TGTGCCAGCAGCTCACTGGGACTAGCGATCACCGGGGAGCTGTTTTTT. This gives the protein CASSSLGLAITGELFF. The chain links TRBV7-8 to TRBJ2-2; TRBD2 matches 10 bases. The J segment lost 4 bases and the V segment lost 4 bases, leaving 6 bases of the junction unmatched. Germline-derived CDR1 and CDR2 are SGHVS and FQNEAQ. The CDR3 covers 16 residues.

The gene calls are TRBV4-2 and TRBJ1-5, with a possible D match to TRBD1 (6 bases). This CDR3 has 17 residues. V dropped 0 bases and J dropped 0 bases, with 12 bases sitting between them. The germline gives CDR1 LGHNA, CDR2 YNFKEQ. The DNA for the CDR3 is TGTGCCAGCAGCCAAGAAACGTCAGGGGTTAGCAATCAGCCCCAGCATTTT. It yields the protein CASSQETSGVSNQPQHF.

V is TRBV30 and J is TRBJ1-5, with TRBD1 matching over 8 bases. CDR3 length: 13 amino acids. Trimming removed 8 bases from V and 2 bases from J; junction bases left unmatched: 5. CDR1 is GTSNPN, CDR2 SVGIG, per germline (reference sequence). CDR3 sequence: CAGSDRGNQPQHF. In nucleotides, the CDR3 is TGTGCCGGATCGGACAGGGGCAATCAGCCCCAGCATTTT.

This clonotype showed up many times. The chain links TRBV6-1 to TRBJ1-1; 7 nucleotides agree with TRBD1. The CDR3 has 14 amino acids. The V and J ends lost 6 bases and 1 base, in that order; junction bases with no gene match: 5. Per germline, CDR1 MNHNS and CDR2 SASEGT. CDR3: CASSPGQRNTEAFF. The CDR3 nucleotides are TGTGCCAGCAGCCCGGGACAGCGGAACACTGAAGCTTTCTTT.

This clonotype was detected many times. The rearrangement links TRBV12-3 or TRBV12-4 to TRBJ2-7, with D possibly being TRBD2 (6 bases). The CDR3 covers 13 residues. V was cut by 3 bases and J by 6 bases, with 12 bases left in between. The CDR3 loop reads CASSLGGGVEQYF. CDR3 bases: TGTGCCAGCAGTTTGGGTGGAGGGGTCGAGCAGTACTTC.

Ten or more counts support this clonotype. CDR3 in amino acids: CANRGDYEQYF. The CDR3 DNA follows: TGTGCCAACAGAGGAGACTACGAGCAGTACTTC. The rearrangement links TRBV6-1 to TRBJ2-7; D remains unclear. The CDR3 contains 11 residues. V lost 10 bases, J lost 3 bases, and 10 bases lay in between. Germline V gives CDR1 MNHNS, CDR2 SASEGT.

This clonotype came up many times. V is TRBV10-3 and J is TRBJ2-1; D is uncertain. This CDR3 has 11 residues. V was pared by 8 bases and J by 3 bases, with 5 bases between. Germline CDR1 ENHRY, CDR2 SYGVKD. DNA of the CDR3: TGTGCCATCTCTAGCTACAATGAGCAGTTCTTC. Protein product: CAISSYNEQFF.

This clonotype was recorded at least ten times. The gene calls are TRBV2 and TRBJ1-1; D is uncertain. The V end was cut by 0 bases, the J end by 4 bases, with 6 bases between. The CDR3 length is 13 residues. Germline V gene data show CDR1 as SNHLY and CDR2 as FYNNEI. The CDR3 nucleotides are TGTGCCAGCAGTGAAGCTGTAACCACTGAAGCTTTCTTT. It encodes CASSEAVTTEAFF.

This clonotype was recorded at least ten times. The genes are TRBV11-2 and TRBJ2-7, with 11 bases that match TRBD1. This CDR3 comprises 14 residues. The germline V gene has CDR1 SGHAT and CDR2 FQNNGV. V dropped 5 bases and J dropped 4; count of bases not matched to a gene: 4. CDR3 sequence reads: CASSIGQGAYEQYF. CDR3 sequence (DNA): TGTGCCAGCAGCATCGGACAGGGGGCTTACGAGCAGTACTTC.

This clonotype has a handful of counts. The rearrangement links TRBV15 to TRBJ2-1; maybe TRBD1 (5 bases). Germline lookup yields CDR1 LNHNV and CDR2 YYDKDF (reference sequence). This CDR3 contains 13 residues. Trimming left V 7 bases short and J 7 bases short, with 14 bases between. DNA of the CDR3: TGTGCCACCAACAACGACCCAGGGAATGAGCAGTTCTTC. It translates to CATNNDPGNEQFF. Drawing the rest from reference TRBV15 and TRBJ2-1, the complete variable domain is DAMVIQNPRYQVTQFGKPVTLSCSQTLNHNVMYWYQQKSSQAPKLLFHYYDKDFNNEADTPDNFQSRRPNTSFCFLDIRSPGLGDTAMYLCATNNDPGNEQFFGPGTRLTVL.

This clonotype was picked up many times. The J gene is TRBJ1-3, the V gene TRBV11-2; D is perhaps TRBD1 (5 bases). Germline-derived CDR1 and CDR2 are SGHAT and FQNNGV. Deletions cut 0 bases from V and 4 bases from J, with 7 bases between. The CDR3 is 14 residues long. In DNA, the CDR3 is TGTGCCAGCAGCTTAGAACGACAGGGAAACACCATATATTTT. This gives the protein CASSLERQGNTIYF.

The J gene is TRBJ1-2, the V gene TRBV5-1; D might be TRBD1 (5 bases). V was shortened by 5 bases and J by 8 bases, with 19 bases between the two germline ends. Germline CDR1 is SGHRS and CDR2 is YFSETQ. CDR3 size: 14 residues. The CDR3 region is CASRTTPGGDGYTF. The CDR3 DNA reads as TGCGCCAGCAGAACGACCCCGGGGGGAGACGGCTACACCTTC. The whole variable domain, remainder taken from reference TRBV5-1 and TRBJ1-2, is KAGVTQTPRYLIKTRGQQVTLSCSPISGHRSVSWYQQTPGQGLQFLFEYFSETQRNKGNFPGRFSGRQFSNSRSEMNVSTLELGDSALYLCASRTTPGGDGYTFGSGTRLTVV.

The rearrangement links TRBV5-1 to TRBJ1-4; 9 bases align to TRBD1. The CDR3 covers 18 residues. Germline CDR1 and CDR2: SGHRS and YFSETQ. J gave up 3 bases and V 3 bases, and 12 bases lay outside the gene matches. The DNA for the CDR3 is TGCGCCAGCAGCTCCGGGACAGGGACTATCCGCCCTAATGAAAAACTGTTTTTT. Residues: CASSSGTGTIRPNEKLFF.

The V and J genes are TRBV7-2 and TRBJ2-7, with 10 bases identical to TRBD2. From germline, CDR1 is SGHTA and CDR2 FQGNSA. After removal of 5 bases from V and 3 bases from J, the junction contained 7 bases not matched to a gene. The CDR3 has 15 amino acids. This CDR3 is CASSPSSGSGYEQYF. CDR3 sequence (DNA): TGTGCCAGCAGCCCCTCTAGCGGGAGTGGCTACGAGCAGTACTTC. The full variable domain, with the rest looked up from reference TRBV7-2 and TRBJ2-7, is GAGVSQSPSNKVTEKGKDVELRCDPISGHTALYWYRQSLGQGLEFLIYFQGNSAPDKSGLPSDRFSAERTGGSVSTLTIQRTQQEDSAVYLCASSPSSGSGYEQYFGPGTRLTVT.

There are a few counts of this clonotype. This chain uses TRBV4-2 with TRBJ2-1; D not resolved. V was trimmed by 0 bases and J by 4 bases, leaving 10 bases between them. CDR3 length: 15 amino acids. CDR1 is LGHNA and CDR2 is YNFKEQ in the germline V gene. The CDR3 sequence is CASSQDHRGYNEQFF. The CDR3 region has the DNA TGTGCCAGCAGCCAAGATCACCGCGGTTACAATGAGCAGTTCTTC.

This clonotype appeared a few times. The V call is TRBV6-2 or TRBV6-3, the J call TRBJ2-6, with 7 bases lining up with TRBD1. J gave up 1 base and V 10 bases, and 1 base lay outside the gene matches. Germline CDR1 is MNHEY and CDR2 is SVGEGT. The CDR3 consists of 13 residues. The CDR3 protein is CATGQSGANVLTF. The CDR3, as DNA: TGTGCCACGGGACAGTCTGGGGCCAACGTCCTGACTTTC.

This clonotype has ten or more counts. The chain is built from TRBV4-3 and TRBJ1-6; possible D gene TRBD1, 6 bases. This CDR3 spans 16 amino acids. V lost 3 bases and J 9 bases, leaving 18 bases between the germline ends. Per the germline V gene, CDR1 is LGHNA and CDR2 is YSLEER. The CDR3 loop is CASSHLRGGVGSPLHF. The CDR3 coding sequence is TGCGCCAGCAGCCACCTCAGAGGGGGGGTTGGTTCACCCCTCCACTTT.

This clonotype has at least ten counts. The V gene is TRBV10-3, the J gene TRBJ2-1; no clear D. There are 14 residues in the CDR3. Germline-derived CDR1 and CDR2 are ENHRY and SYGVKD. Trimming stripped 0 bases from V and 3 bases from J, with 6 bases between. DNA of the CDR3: TGTGCCATCAGTGAGTCGACTGACTACAATGAGCAGTTCTTC. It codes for CAISESTDYNEQFF.